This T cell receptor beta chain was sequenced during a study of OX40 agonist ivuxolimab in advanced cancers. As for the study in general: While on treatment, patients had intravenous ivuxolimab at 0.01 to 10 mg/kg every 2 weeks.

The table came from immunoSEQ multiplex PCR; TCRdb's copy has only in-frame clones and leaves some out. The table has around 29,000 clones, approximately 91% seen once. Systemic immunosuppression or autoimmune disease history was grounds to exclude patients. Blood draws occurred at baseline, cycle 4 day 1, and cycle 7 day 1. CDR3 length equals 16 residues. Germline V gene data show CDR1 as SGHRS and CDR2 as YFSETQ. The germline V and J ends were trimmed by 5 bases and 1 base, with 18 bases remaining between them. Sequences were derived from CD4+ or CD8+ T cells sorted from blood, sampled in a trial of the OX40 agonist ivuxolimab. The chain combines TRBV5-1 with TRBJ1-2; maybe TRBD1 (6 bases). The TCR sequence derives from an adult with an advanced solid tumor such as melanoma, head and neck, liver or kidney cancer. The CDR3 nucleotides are TGCGCCAGCAGACCGGGACAAGGGGGATTTAACTATGGCTACACCTTC. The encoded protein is CASRPGQGGFNYGYTF. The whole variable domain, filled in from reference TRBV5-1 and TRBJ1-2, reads KAGVTQTPRYLIKTRGQQVTLSCSPISGHRSVSWYQQTPGQGLQFLFEYFSETQRNKGNFPGRFSGRQFSNSRSEMNVSTLELGDSALYLCASRPGQGGFNYGYTFGSGTRLTVV.